These T cell receptor beta chains were read from a single sample in a study of T cell responses to AZD1222 COVID-19 vaccine. Using immunoSEQ multiplex PCR, the repertoire was profiled, and TCRdb retains in-frame clones only, with some absent. Seen here are 100,000 to 130,000 clones, about nine tenths observed once, and the top ten hold roughly 3%. Source: peripheral blood, taken on day 0 of MenACWY control vaccination. These TCRs come from an adult in good health. Both conserved end residues are part of each CDR3. D genes are given only for firm matches. For some rows the clone size is stated as once, few or many, or as a class when expanded; others skip it.

v_call	d_call	j_call	clone_size	cdr3_nt	cdr3_aa
TRBV4-1	TRBD1	TRBJ2-7	NA	TGCGCCAGCAGCTACGAACCGGGACAGATCTACGAGCAGTACTTC	CASSYEPGQIYEQYF
TRBV7-9	NA	TRBJ2-7	NA	TGTGCCAGCAGCTTCCGGGACATAGCTATTTACGAGCAGTACTTC	CASSFRDIAIYEQYF
TRBV24-1	TRBD1	TRBJ2-2	NA	TGTGCCACCAGGGCTCGGACAGGGGGTCTCCACCACACCGGGGAGCTGTTTTTT	CATRARTGGLHHTGELFF
TRBV3-1/TRBV3-2	NA	TRBJ1-1	few	TGTGCCAGCAGCCAGAGGGCGGGGGACACTGAAGCTTTCTTT	CASSQRAGDTEAFF
TRBV12-3/TRBV12-4	NA	TRBJ2-7	NA	TGTGCCAGTAGGCCGTGCTACGAGCAGTACTTC	CASRPCYEQYF
TRBV5-1	NA	TRBJ2-5	NA	TGCGCCAGCAGCTTAGCCGGAGAATTTAGGGAGACCCAGTACTTC	CASSLAGEFRETQYF
TRBV7-9	NA	TRBJ2-3	NA	TGTGCCAGCAGCTTACGGCTAGCGAGCACAGATACGCAGTATTTT	CASSLRLASTDTQYF
TRBV6-5	NA	TRBJ2-2	NA	TGTGCCAGCAGACTAAAGGGAAACACCGGGGAGCTGTTTTTT	CASRLKGNTGELFF
TRBV5-5	TRBD1	TRBJ2-6	NA	TGTGCCAGCAGCTTGGAGGGACAGGGGTGGACTGGGGCCAACGTCCTGACTTTC	CASSLEGQGWTGANVLTF
TRBV11-2	NA	TRBJ1-1	once	TGTGCCAGCAGCTCGGGGCCTTCTAGGGGGACTGAAGCTTTCTTT	CASSSGPSRGTEAFF
TRBV19	NA	TRBJ2-7	NA	TGTGCCAGTAGCTCTAGACAGGTCTCCTACGAGCAGTACTTC	CASSSRQVSYEQYF
TRBV4-1	TRBD1	TRBJ2-7	NA	TGCGCCAGCAGCCCTGAACAGGGGGCGCGCTTCTACGAGCAGTACTTC	CASSPEQGARFYEQYF
TRBV5-8	NA	TRBJ1-3	NA	TGTGCCAGCAGCTTGGCGTCACTACTCTCTGGAAACACCATATATTTT	CASSLASLLSGNTIYF
TRBV30	NA	TRBJ1-2	NA	TGTGCTCAGACAGACGGGGCCCCCTATGGCTACACCTTC	CAQTDGAPYGYTF
TRBV18	TRBD2	TRBJ2-1	NA	TGTGCCAGCTCACTCGATATAGCGGGAAGCTACAATGAGCAGTTCTTC	CASSLDIAGSYNEQFF
TRBV29-1	NA	TRBJ1-1	NA	TGCAGCGTTGGAACTGACACTGAAGCTTTCTTT	CSVGTDTEAFF
TRBV2	NA	TRBJ1-6	NA	TGTGCCAGCAAAGGGTCGCGTTCTTCACCCCTCCACTTT	CASKGSRSSPLHF
TRBV6-6	TRBD1	TRBJ1-3	NA	TGTGCCAGCAGTAACGTACAGGGGGTGTCCGGAAACACCATATATTTT	CASSNVQGVSGNTIYF
TRBV6-5	NA	TRBJ1-4	NA	TGTGCCAGCAGTTACCAGGGAGGTATTAATGAAAAACTGTTTTTT	CASSYQGGINEKLFF
TRBV7-9	NA	TRBJ2-5	NA	TGTGCCAGCTCAAAGGGGGAGACCCAGTACTTC	CASSKGETQYF
TRBV6-6	TRBD1	TRBJ1-5	NA	TGTGCCAGCAATGGACAGGGGGGACAGCCCCAGCATTTT	CASNGQGGQPQHF
TRBV5-1	NA	TRBJ1-1	NA	TGCGCCAGCAGCTTCGTACCGGTCAAGAACACTGAAGCTTTCTTT	CASSFVPVKNTEAFF
TRBV29-1	NA	TRBJ1-4	NA	TGCAGCGTTTTAAGGAACCGAAACGACAAACTGTTTTTT	CSVLRNRNDKLFF
TRBV10-1	NA	TRBJ1-2	once	TGCGCCAGCAGTGATCTCTCCTATGGCTACACCTTC	CASSDLSYGYTF
TRBV6-2/TRBV6-3	NA	TRBJ1-2	NA	TGTGCCAGCAGTTACCCCTATGGCTACACCTTC	CASSYPYGYTF
TRBV6-5	NA	TRBJ1-1	NA	TGTGCCAGCAGTTATCTGGACAGACTGAACACTGAAGCTTTCTTT	CASSYLDRLNTEAFF
TRBV4-1	NA	TRBJ1-6	NA	TGCGCCAGCAGCCGAACGGGTGGCCCGAGCTCCTATAATTCACCCCTCCACTTT	CASSRTGGPSSYNSPLHF
TRBV5-5	NA	TRBJ2-1	NA	TGTGCCAGCAGCTTGCCCCGCATGGAGCAGTTCTTC	CASSLPRMEQFF
TRBV5-5	TRBD1	TRBJ2-2	NA	TGTGCCAGCAGCTGGCCCTCGGGACAGGGAGAATCGAACACCGGGGAGCTGTTTTTT	CASSWPSGQGESNTGELFF
TRBV4-3	NA	TRBJ2-3	NA	TGCGCCAGCAGCCACGGGGATTTGGCGTCGTTCGGCACAGATACGCAGTATTTT	CASSHGDLASFGTDTQYF
TRBV14	NA	TRBJ1-6	NA	TGTGCCAGCAGCCAAGGGGGCGGGGATTCACCCCTCCACTTT	CASSQGGGDSPLHF
TRBV7-8	NA	TRBJ1-1	NA	TGTGCCAGCAGCTTATGGCCAGGGGCCGGGGACACTGAAGCTTTCTTT	CASSLWPGAGDTEAFF
TRBV7-2	NA	TRBJ1-2	medium-sized	TGTGCCAGCAGCGTCCACAGGGTTTTCGAGGGCTACACCTTC	CASSVHRVFEGYTF
TRBV28	NA	TRBJ2-7	NA	TGTGCCAGCAGTTTACTTCACACCACCTTTGAGCAGTACTTC	CASSLLHTTFEQYF
TRBV2	NA	TRBJ2-2	NA	TGTGCCAGCCAGGGGACCGGGGAGCTGTTTTTT	CASQGTGELFF
TRBV9	NA	TRBJ1-1	NA	TGTGCCAGCAGCGTAGGCTCCCCTCAGGGGAGCACTGAAGCTTTCTTT	CASSVGSPQGSTEAFF
TRBV30	TRBD1	TRBJ2-5	NA	TGTGCCGTGGGACAGGGGGGCGTAGAGACCCAGTACTTC	CAVGQGGVETQYF
TRBV23-1	NA	TRBJ1-5	NA	TGCGCCAGCAGTCAATCCCGGGCTTCTAGCAATCAGCCCCAGCATTTT	CASSQSRASSNQPQHF
TRBV4-2	NA	TRBJ1-1	NA	TGTGCCAGCAGCCAAGATCACACGGCGAACACTGAAGCTTTCTTT	CASSQDHTANTEAFF
TRBV5-1	NA	TRBJ1-1	NA	TGCGCCAGTGATGAAGGGGGGAACACTGAAGCTTTCTTT	CASDEGGNTEAFF
TRBV7-2	NA	TRBJ1-5	NA	TGTGCCAGCAGCTTCTCTACACCTAATCAGCCCCAGCATTTT	CASSFSTPNQPQHF
TRBV7-8	TRBD2	TRBJ2-2	NA	TGTGCCAGCAGCTTATTACTAGCGGGGGCCCAGAACACCGGGGAGCTGTTTTTT	CASSLLLAGAQNTGELFF
TRBV18	TRBD1	TRBJ2-3	NA	TGTGCCAGCTCACACCGGGACAGGGAGGCAGATACGCAGTATTTT	CASSHRDREADTQYF
TRBV24-1	NA	TRBJ1-2	NA	TGTGCCACCAGTGATTTTACAGGGTATCGTGGCTACACCTTC	CATSDFTGYRGYTF
TRBV27	TRBD1	TRBJ2-2	NA	TGTGCCAGTCGACCGGGACAGTACACCGGGGAGCTGTTTTTT	CASRPGQYTGELFF
TRBV7-9	NA	TRBJ1-5	NA	TGTGCCAGCAGCCTCGGGCAGGCTACCAATCAGCCCCAGCATTTT	CASSLGQATNQPQHF
TRBV6-5	TRBD1	TRBJ2-7	NA	TGTGCCAGCAGCCCGGGACAGGGTCGGTACGAGCAGTACTTC	CASSPGQGRYEQYF
TRBV4-2	NA	TRBJ2-3	NA	TGTGCCAGCAGCCAAGGCGGGAACGCAGATACGCAGTATTTT	CASSQGGNADTQYF
TRBV5-1	NA	TRBJ1-2	NA	TGCGCCAGCAGCCTCGAGGGCGGCCTTAACTATGGCTACACCTTC	CASSLEGGLNYGYTF
TRBV6-5	NA	TRBJ2-3	NA	TGTGCCAGCAGTAATCCTACGGATACGCAGTATTTT	CASSNPTDTQYF
TRBV5-1	TRBD2	TRBJ2-5	NA	TGCGCCAGCAGCTTGTACGGACTAGCGGGGGAGACCCAGTACTTC	CASSLYGLAGETQYF
TRBV11-2	NA	TRBJ1-2	NA	TGTGCCAGCAGCTTCGGTGGAAACCGGGGCTACACCTTC	CASSFGGNRGYTF
TRBV21-1	NA	TRBJ1-2	NA	TGTGCCAGCAGCAAAGGGGCGGGTCAACTTAAAGATGGCTACACCTTC	CASSKGAGQLKDGYTF
TRBV19	NA	TRBJ1-1	NA	TGTGCCACCTGGGACGGTGAAGCTTTCTTT	CATWDGEAFF
TRBV5-1	NA	TRBJ2-2	NA	TGCGCCAGCAGCTCCCCCGTCCGGGGGGCAACCGGGGAGCTGTTTTTT	CASSSPVRGATGELFF
TRBV5-6	NA	TRBJ1-4	NA	TGTGCCAGCGCCTGGTGGGGATTGGATGAAAAACTGTTTTTT	CASAWWGLDEKLFF
TRBV6-5	NA	TRBJ1-1	few	TGTGCCACATACAGCACCATGAACACTGAAGCTTTCTTT	CATYSTMNTEAFF